The clone carrying this T cell receptor beta chain has just a few counts. PCR used 60 Vbeta primers and 13 Jbeta primers. Profiling relied on immunoSEQ multiplex PCR, and the TCRdb table lists in-frame clones only, not all of them. The table lists some 130,000 clones, roughly four fifths of them singletons. The entry originates in a study of cytomegalovirus exposure and HLA in healthy donors. Germline loops: CDR1 SNHLY, CDR2 FYNNEI. V shed 6 bases and J shed 4 bases, with 13 bases lying between them. The CDR3 loop spans 14 amino acids. J is TRBJ1-5 and V is TRBV2, with D hard to call. Sequencing used PBMCs. This sequence originates from a male donor in good health and CMV-seropositive. As DNA, the CDR3 is TGTGCCAGCAGCTTCTTTGGCATAAATCAGCCCCAGCATTTT. Its translation: CASSFFGINQPQHF.